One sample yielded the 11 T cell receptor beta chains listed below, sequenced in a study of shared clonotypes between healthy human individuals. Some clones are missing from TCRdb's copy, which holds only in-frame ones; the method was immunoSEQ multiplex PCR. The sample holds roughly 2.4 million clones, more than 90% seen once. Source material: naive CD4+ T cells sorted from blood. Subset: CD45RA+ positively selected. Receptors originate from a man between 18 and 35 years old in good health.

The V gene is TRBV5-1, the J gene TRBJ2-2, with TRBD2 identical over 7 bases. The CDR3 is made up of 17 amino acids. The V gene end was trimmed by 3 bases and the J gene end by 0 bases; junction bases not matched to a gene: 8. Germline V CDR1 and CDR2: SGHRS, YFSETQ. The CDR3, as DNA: TGCGCCAGCAGCTCGCCCTACCGGGGGGCGAACACCGGGGAGCTGTTTTTT. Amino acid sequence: CASSSPYRGANTGELFF. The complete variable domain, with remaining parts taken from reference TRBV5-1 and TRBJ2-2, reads KAGVTQTPRYLIKTRGQQVTLSCSPISGHRSVSWYQQTPGQGLQFLFEYFSETQRNKGNFPGRFSGRQFSNSRSEMNVSTLELGDSALYLCASSSPYRGANTGELFFGEGSRLTVL.

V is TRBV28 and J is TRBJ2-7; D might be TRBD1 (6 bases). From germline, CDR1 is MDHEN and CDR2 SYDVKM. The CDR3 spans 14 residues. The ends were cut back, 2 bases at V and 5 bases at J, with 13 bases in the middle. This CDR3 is CASSLQQGRNEQYF. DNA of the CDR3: TGTGCCAGCAGTTTACAACAGGGTCGAAACGAGCAGTACTTC.

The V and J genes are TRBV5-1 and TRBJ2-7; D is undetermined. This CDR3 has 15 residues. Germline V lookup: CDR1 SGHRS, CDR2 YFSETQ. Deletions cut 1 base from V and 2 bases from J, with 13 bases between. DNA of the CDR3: TGCGCCAGCAGCTTGTGGTCAGAGAAAACCTACGAGCAGTACTTC. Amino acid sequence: CASSLWSEKTYEQYF. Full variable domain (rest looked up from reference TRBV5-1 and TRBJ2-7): KAGVTQTPRYLIKTRGQQVTLSCSPISGHRSVSWYQQTPGQGLQFLFEYFSETQRNKGNFPGRFSGRQFSNSRSEMNVSTLELGDSALYLCASSLWSEKTYEQYFGPGTRLTVT.

The CDR3 spells CASSFEAKWAGRGYEQYF. The CDR3 region has the DNA TGTGCCAGCAGTTTTGAGGCCAAATGGGCGGGGAGGGGATACGAGCAGTACTTC. The chain employs TRBV28 and TRBJ2-7; 7 bases are shared with TRBD2. Trimming removed 3 bases from V and 4 bases from J; junction bases left unmatched: 18. CDR1 is MDHEN and CDR2 is SYDVKM in the germline V gene. This CDR3 contains 18 residues.

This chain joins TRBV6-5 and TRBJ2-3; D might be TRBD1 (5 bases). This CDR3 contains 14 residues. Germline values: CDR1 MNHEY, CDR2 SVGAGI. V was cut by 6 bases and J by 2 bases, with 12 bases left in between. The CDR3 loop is CASRRTPVTDTQYF. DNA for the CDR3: TGTGCCAGCAGACGGACACCCGTCACAGATACGCAGTATTTT.

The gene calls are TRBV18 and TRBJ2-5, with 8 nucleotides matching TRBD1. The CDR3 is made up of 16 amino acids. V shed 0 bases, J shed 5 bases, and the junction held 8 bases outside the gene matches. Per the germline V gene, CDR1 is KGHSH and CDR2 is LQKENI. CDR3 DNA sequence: TGTGCCAGCTCACCACCAGTACAGGGGGACCTGGAGACCCAGTACTTC. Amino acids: CASSPPVQGDLETQYF.

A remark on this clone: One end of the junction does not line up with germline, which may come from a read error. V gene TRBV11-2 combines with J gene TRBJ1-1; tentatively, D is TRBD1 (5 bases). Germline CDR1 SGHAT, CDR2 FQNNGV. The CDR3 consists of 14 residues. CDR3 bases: TGTGCCAGCAGGGTCCCAGGGTTGAAAACTGAAGCTTTCTTT. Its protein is CASRVPGLKTEAFF.

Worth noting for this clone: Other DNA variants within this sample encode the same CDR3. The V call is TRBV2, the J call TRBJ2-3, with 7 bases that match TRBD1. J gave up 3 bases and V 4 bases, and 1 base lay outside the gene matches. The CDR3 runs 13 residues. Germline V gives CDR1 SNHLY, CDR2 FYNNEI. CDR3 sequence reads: CASSGQGTDTQYF. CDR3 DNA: TGTGCCAGCAGTGGACAGGGTACAGATACGCAGTATTTT.

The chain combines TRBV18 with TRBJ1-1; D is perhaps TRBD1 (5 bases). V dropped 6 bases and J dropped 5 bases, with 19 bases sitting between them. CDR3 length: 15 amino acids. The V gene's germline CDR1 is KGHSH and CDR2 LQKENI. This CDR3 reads CASSNRPSKGTEAFF. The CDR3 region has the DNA TGTGCCAGCTCTAACCGGCCCTCGAAGGGGACTGAAGCTTTCTTT.

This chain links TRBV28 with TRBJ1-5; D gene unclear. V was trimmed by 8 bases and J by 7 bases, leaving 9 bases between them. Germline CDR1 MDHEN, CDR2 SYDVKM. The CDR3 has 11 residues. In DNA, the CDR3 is TGTGCCAGCCTTGGGGAGCAGCCCCAGCATTTT. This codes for CASLGEQPQHF.

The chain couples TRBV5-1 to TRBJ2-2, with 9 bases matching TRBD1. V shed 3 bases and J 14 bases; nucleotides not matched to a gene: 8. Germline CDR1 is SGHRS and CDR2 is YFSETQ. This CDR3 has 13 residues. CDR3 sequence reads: CASSWTGETELFF. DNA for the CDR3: TGCGCCAGCAGCTGGACAGGGGAAACTGAACTGTTTTTT.